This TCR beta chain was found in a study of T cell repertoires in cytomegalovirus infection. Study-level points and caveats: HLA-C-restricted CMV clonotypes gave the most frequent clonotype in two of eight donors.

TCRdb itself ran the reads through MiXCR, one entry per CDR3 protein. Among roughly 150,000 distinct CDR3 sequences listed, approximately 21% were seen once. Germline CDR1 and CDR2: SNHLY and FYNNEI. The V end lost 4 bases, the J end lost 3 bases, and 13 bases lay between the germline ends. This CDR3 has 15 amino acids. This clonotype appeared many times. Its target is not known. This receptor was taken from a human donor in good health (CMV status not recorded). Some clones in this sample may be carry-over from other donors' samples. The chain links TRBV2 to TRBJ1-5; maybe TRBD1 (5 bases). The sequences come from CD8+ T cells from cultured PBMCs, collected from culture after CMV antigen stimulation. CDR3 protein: CASSGQGQNNQPQHF. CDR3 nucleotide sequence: TGTGCCAGCAGTGGCCAAGGACAAAACAATCAGCCCCAGCATTTT. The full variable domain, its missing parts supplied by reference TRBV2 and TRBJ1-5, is EPEVTQTPSHQVTQMGQEVILRCVPISNHLYFYWYRQILGQKVEFLVSFYNNEISEKSEIFDDQFSVERPDGSNFTLKIRSTKLEDSAMYFCASSGQGQNNQPQHFGDGTRLSIL.